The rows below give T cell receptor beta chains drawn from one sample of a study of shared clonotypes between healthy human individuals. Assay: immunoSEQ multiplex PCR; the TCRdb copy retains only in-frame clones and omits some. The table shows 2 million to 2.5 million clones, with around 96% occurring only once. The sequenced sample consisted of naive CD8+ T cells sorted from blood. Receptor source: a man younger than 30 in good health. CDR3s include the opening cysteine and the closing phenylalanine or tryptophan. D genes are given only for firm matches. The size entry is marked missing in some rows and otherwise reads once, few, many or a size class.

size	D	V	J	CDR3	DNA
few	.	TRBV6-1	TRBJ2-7	CASSERQTYEQYF	TGTGCCAGCAGTGAAAGGCAGACCTACGAGCAGTACTTC
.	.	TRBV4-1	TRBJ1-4	CASSGPRVSVGEKLFF	TGCGCCAGCAGCGGTCCCCGCGTTTCGGTTGGAGAAAAACTGTTTTTT
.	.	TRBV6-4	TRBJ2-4	CASRVGEGFGVKNIQYF	TGTGCCAGCAGGGTAGGGGAAGGTTTTGGGGTCAAAAACATTCAGTACTTC
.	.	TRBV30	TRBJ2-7	CAWSVDSEAYEQYF	TGTGCCTGGAGTGTCGACAGCGAGGCTTACGAGCAGTACTTC
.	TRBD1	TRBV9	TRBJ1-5	CASSDRGNAQPQHF	TGTGCCAGCAGCGACAGGGGAAATGCTCAGCCCCAGCATTTT
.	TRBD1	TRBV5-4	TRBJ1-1	CASSSPGQGVTEAFF	TGTGCCAGCAGCTCCCCGGGACAGGGAGTAACTGAAGCTTTCTTT
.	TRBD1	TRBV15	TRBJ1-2	CATSSWGQGGYGYTF	TGTGCCACCAGCAGCTGGGGACAGGGAGGATATGGCTACACCTTC
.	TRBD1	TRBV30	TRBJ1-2	CAWGTGGKGYTF	TGTGCCTGGGGTACAGGGGGCAAAGGCTACACCTTC
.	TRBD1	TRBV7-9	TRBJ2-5	CASRRTTGAGETQYF	TGTGCCAGCAGACGAACCACAGGGGCGGGAGAGACCCAGTACTTC
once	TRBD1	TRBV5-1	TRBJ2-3	CASSLLNRGSTDTQYF	TGCGCCAGCAGCTTGCTAAACAGGGGGTCCACAGATACGCAGTATTTT
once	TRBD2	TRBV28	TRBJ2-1	CASSPPSGRYYNEQFF	TGTGCCAGCAGTCCACCCAGCGGGAGGTACTACAATGAGCAGTTCTTC
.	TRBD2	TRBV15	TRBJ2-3	CATSRDLAGLTDTQYF	TGTGCCACCAGCAGAGATTTAGCGGGATTGACAGATACGCAGTATTTT
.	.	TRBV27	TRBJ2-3	CASSLEGAGGTDTQYF	TGTGCCAGCAGTCTCGAGGGGGCGGGGGGCACAGATACGCAGTATTTT
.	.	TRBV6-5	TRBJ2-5	CASSYSSYQETQYF	TGTGCCAGCAGTTACTCCTCGTACCAAGAGACCCAGTACTTC
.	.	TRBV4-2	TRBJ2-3	CASSQESGVTDTQYF	TGTGCCAGCAGCCAAGAATCGGGAGTCACAGATACGCAGTATTTT
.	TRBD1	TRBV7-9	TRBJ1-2	CASSDHRGRSDGYTF	TGTGCCAGCAGCGACCACAGGGGGCGCAGCGATGGCTACACCTTC
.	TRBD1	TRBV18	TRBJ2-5	CASSPPGQGAIIQETQYF	TGTGCCAGCTCACCACCGGGACAGGGGGCGATAATCCAAGAGACCCAGTACTTC
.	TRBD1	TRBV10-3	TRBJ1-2	CAISESSGGWFYGYTF	TGTGCCATCAGTGAGTCATCAGGGGGCTGGTTTTATGGCTACACCTTC
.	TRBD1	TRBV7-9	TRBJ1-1	CASSPRGTGGMNTEAFF	TGTGCCAGCAGCCCGCGAGGGACAGGGGGCATGAACACTGAAGCTTTCTTT
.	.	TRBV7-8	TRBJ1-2	CASSLVGPDLSDGYTF	TGTGCCAGCAGCTTAGTCGGTCCGGATCTATCGGATGGCTACACCTTC